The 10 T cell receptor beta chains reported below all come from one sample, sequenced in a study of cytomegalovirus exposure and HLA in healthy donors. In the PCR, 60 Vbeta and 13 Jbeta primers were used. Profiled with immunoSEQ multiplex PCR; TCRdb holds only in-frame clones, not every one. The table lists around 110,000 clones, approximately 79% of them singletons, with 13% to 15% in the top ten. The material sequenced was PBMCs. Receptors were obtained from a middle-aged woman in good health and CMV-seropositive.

CDR3 in amino acids: CARSIGGSGANVLTF. CDR3 sequence (DNA): TGTGCCAGATCTATCGGGGGCTCTGGGGCCAACGTCCTGACTTTC. The V call is TRBV2, the J call TRBJ2-6; D might be TRBD2 (6 bases). The ends were cut back, 9 bases at V and 0 bases at J, with 12 bases in the middle. Germline-derived CDR1 and CDR2 are SNHLY and FYNNEI. The CDR3 is 15 amino acids. The variable domain in full, completed from reference TRBV2 and TRBJ2-6, reads EPEVTQTPSHQVTQMGQEVILRCVPISNHLYFYWYRQILGQKVEFLVSFYNNEISEKSEIFDDQFSVERPDGSNFTLKIRSTKLEDSAMYFCARSIGGSGANVLTFGAGSRLTVL.

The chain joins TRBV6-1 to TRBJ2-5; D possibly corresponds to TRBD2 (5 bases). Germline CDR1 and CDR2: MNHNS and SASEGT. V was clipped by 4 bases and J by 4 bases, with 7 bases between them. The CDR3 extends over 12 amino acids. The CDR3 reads CASSAEGETQYF. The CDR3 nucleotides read TGTGCCAGCAGTGCAGAGGGAGAGACCCAGTACTTC.

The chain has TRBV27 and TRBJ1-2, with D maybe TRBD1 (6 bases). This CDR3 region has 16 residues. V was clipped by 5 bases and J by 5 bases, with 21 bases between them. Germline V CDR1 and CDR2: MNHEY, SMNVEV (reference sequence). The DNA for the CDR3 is TGTGCCAGCAGTCCACGATACCGGGACATCAGTTATGGCTACACCTTC. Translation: CASSPRYRDISYGYTF.

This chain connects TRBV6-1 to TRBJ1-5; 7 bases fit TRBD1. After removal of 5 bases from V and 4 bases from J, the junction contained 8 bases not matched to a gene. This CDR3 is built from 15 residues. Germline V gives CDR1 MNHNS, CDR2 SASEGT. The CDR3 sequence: CASSPGGFRNQPQHF. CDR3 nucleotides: TGTGCCAGCAGTCCAGGGGGTTTCAGGAATCAGCCCCAGCATTTT.

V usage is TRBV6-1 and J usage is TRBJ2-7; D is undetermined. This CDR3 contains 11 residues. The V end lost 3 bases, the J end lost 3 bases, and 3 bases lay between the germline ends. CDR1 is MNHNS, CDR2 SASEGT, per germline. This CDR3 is CASSDRYEQYF. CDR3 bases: TGTGCCAGCAGTGATCGCTACGAGCAGTACTTC.

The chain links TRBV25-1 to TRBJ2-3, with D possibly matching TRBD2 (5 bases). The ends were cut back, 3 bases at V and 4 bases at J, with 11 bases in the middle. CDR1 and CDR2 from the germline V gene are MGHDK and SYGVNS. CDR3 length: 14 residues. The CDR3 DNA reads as TGTGCCAGCAGTGACGGACTGGACCCAGATACGCAGTATTTT. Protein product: CASSDGLDPDTQYF.

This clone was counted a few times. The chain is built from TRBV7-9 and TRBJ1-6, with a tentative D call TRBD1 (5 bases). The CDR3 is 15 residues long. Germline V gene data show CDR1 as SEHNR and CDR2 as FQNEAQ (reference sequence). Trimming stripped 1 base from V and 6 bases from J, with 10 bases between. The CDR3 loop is CASSLEQGGNSPLHF. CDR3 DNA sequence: TGTGCCAGCAGCTTAGAGCAGGGTGGTAATTCACCCCTCCACTTT.

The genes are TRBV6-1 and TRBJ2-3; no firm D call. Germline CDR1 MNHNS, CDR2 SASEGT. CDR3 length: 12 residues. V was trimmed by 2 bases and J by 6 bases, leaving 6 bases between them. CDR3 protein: CASSEIEDTQYF. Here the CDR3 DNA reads TGTGCCAGCAGTGAAATAGAGGATACGCAGTATTTT.

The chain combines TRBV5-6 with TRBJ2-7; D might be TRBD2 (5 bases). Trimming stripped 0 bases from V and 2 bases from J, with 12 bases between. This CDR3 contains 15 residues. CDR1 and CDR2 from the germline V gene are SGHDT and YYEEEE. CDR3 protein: CASSLGPSGTYEQYF. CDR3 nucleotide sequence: TGTGCCAGCAGCTTGGGGCCGTCGGGGACCTACGAGCAGTACTTC. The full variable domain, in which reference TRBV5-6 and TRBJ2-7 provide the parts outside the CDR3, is DAGVTQSPTHLIKTRGQQVTLRCSPKSGHDTVSWYQQALGQGPQFIFQYYEEEERQRGNFPDRFSGHQFPNYSSELNVNALLLGDSALYLCASSLGPSGTYEQYFGPGTRLTVT.

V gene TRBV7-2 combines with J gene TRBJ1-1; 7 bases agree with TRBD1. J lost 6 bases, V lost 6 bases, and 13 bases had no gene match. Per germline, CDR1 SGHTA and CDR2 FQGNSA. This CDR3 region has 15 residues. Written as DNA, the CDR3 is TGTGCCAGCAGGCCCCGAACAGGGGTCGACGCTGAAGCTTTCTTT. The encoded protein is CASRPRTGVDAEAFF.